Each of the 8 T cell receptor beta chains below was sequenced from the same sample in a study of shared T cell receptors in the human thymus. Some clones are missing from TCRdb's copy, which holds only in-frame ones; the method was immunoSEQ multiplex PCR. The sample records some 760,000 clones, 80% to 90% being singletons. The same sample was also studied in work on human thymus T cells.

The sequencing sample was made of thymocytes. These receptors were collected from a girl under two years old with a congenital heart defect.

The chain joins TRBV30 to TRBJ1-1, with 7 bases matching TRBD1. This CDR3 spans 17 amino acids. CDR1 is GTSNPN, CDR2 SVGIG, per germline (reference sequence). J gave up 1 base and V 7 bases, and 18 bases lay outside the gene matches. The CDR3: CAYLDGYTTGSNTEAFF. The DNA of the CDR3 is TGTGCCTACCTGGACGGGTACACGACAGGGTCGAACACTGAAGCTTTCTTT.

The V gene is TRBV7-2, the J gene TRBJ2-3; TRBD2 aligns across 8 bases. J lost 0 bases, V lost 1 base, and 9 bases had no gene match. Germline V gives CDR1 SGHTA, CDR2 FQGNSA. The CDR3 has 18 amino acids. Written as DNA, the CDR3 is TGTGCCAGCAGCTTAGAGGGCTGGGCGGGGGGCAGCACAGATACGCAGTATTTT. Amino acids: CASSLEGWAGGSTDTQYF.

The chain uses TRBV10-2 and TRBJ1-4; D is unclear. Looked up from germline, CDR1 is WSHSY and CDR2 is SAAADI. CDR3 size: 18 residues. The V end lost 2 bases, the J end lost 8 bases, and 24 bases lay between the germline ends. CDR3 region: CASSEGPRRRRVREKLFF. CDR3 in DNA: TGCGCCAGCAGTGAGGGGCCAAGGAGGAGGAGGGTACGGGAAAAACTGTTTTTT.

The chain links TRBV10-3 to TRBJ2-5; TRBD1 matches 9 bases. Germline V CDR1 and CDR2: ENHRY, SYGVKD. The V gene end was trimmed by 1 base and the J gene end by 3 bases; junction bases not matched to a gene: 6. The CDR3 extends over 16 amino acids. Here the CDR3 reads CAISEWDRARKETQYF. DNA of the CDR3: TGTGCCATCAGTGAGTGGGACAGGGCAAGGAAAGAGACCCAGTACTTC.

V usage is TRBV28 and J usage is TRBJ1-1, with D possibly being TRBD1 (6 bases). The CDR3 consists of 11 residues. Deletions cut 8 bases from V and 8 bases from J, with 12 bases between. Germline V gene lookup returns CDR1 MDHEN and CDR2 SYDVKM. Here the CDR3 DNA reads TGTGCCAGCCTAACCGGGACAGAAGCTTTCTTT. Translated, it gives CASLTGTEAFF.

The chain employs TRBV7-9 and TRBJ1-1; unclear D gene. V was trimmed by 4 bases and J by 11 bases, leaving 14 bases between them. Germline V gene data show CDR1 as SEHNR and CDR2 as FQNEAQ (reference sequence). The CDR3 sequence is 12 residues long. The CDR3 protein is CASSYPRGLAFF. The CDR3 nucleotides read TGTGCCAGCAGCTACCCTCGGGGTTTGGCTTTCTTT.

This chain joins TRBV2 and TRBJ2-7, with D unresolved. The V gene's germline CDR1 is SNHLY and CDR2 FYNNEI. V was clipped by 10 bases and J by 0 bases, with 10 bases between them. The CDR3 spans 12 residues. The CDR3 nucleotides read TGTGCCACCCAACGTAGCTCCTACGAGCAGTACTTC. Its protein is CATQRSSYEQYF.

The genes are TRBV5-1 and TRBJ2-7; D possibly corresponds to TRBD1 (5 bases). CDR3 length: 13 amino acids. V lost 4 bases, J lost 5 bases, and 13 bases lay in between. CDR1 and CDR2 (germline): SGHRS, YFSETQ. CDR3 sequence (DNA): TGCGCCAGCAGCCGCCTCCAGGGTAACGAGCAGTACTTC. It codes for CASSRLQGNEQYF. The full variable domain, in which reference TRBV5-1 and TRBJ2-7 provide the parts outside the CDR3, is KAGVTQTPRYLIKTRGQQVTLSCSPISGHRSVSWYQQTPGQGLQFLFEYFSETQRNKGNFPGRFSGRQFSNSRSEMNVSTLELGDSALYLCASSRLQGNEQYFGPGTRLTVT.